This TCR beta chain appears in the sequencing data of a study of CD8+CD57+ T cells in acquired aplastic anemia. About the research overall: The average for DNA from sorted CD4+ and CD8+ cells was approximately 3.2 ug.

The CDR3 spans 9 amino acids, including both terminal residues. Germline-derived CDR1 and CDR2 are KGHDR and SFDVKD. With respect to this clonotype: A read error is likely, as this CDR3 ends without the conserved phenylalanine or tryptophan. The DNA is left out, because the CDR3 cannot be placed on it with certainty; the CDR3 is given as TCRdb lists it.

Genomic DNA provided the template from which TCR beta VDJ and CDR3 profiles were obtained. TCRdb re-called the reads with MiXCR, one entry per CDR3 protein. The sample includes about 160,000 distinct CDR3 sequences, about 48% seen only once; the top ten take approximately 1%. The sequence derives from a human donor in good health. Sequencing used sorted CD4+, CD8+, or CD8+CD57+ T cells (not recorded which) from PBMCs. V and J are TRBV24-1 and TRBJ1-6; the D call of TRBD1 is as the table states it, not checked on the DNA. The CDR3 loop is CATSDPDSS.